The 10 T cell receptor beta chains below were found in one sample sequenced in a study of OX40 agonist ivuxolimab in advanced cancers. The table came from immunoSEQ multiplex PCR; TCRdb's copy has only in-frame clones and leaves some out. Altogether fewer than 50,000 clones are present, roughly 92% being singletons, with the ten largest covering over 12%. The sample was CD4+ or CD8+ T cells sorted from blood, taken in a trial of the OX40 agonist ivuxolimab. These receptors were taken from an adult with an advanced solid tumor such as melanoma, head and neck, liver or kidney cancer.

V and J are TRBV11-1 and TRBJ2-3; D is unclear. The CDR3 length is 12 residues. Trimming left V 5 bases short and J 5 bases short, with 8 bases between. Germline V gene lookup returns CDR1 SGHAT and CDR2 FQDESV (reference sequence). DNA of the CDR3: TGTGCCAGCAGCGATGGGCTAGATACGCAGTATTTT. This encodes CASSDGLDTQYF.

The chain has TRBV9 and TRBJ2-1; 9 bases match TRBD2. Germline-derived CDR1 and CDR2 are SGDLS and YYNGEE. V trimming: 3 bases; J trimming: 9 bases; junction bases outside the gene matches: 10. The CDR3 sequence is 15 residues long. In nucleotides, the CDR3 is TGTGCCAGCAGCGGAGGCGGGAGGGCATCCACTGAGCAGTTCTTC. As protein: CASSGGGRASTEQFF.

This chain uses TRBV5-5 with TRBJ2-7; D might be TRBD2 (7 bases). The V end was cut by 9 bases, the J end by 7 bases, with 29 bases between. Germline loops: CDR1 SGHKS, CDR2 YYEKEE (reference sequence). The CDR3 sequence is 16 residues long. Written as DNA, the CDR3 is TGTGCCACCTCGTTGCACTGGGGGGGCGCATCGGGGGAGCAGTACTTC. Its translation: CATSLHWGGASGEQYF.

This clone was seen once. The rearrangement joins TRBV7-9 to TRBJ2-7; TRBD2 is a possible D gene (6 bases). Deletions cut 7 bases from V and 5 bases from J, with 15 bases between. The germline V gene has CDR1 SEHNR and CDR2 FQNEAQ (reference sequence). The CDR3 spans 13 residues. The CDR3 reads CASTYGTLDEQYF. The DNA of the CDR3 is TGTGCCAGCACCTACGGGACTCTCGACGAGCAGTACTTC.

The chain recombines TRBV9 with TRBJ2-1, with D perhaps matching TRBD1 (5 bases). The CDR3 runs to 16 residues. Trimming removed 0 bases from V and 2 bases from J, with 12 bases in between. The V gene's germline CDR1 is SGDLS and CDR2 YYNGEE. CDR3 nucleotide sequence: TGTGCCAGCAGCGTAGAGGGGCGGATCGCCTACAATGAGCAGTTCTTC. This gives the protein CASSVEGRIAYNEQFF.

The chain uses TRBV29-1 and TRBJ2-7; 7 bases line up with TRBD2. Germline loops: CDR1 SQVTM, CDR2 ANQGSEA. The CDR3 is 11 amino acids. The DNA of the CDR3 is TGCAGTGGGGACTACGGCTCCGAGCAGTACTTC. It codes for CSGDYGSEQYF.

The gene calls are TRBV20-1 and TRBJ2-7, with a weak D call TRBD2 (6 bases). Germline V gene data show CDR1 as DFQATT and CDR2 as SNEGSKA (reference sequence). The CDR3 covers 10 residues. V was pared by 2 bases and J by 7 bases, with 6 bases between. The chain's CDR3 is CSARRGEQYF. CDR3 sequence (DNA): TGCAGTGCTAGACGGGGGGAGCAGTACTTC.

V usage is TRBV27 and J usage is TRBJ1-5; D is undetermined. The germline V and J ends were trimmed by 4 bases and 3 bases, with 13 bases remaining between them. This CDR3 has 15 amino acids. The germline V gene has CDR1 MNHEY and CDR2 SMNVEV (reference sequence). This CDR3 is CASSWKGGNNQPQHF. The CDR3 nucleotides read TGTGCCAGCAGTTGGAAGGGAGGTAACAATCAGCCCCAGCATTTT.

The CDR3 spells CSAGDRQTYEQYF. The DNA for the CDR3 is TGCAGCGCCGGAGACAGACAAACCTACGAGCAGTACTTC. This sequence joins TRBV29-1 and TRBJ2-7; D is perhaps TRBD1 (5 bases). Trimming pared 7 bases from V and 2 bases from J, leaving 15 bases between. In germline, CDR1 is SQVTM, CDR2 ANQGSEA. The CDR3 has 13 residues.

DNA of the CDR3: TGTGCCAGCAGCGTAGAGGGGGGGAATGTGGAGACCCAGTACTTC. Amino acids: CASSVEGGNVETQYF. V is TRBV9 and J is TRBJ2-5; tentative D call: TRBD2 (7 bases). Germline CDR1 is SGDLS and CDR2 is YYNGEE. The V end lost 0 bases, the J end lost 5 bases, and 14 bases lay between the germline ends. The length of the CDR3 is 15 residues.